These T cell receptor beta chains were read from a single sample in a study of blood T cell repertoires in COVID-19. Method: immunoSEQ multiplex PCR; TCRdb's copy keeps in-frame clones and lacks some. Of 200,000 or so clones detected, 80% appear once; the ten largest clones hold around 7%. What was sequenced was PBMCs or T cells enriched from blood (not recorded which). These receptors all stem from a woman aged 40 to 49 with acute COVID-19. CDR3s include the opening cysteine and the closing phenylalanine or tryptophan. The D gene is left open where the match is weak. Some rows have no size entry. The others give once, few or many, or a class for an expanded clone.

d_call	clone_size	j_call	v_call	cdr3_nt	cdr3_aa
-	-	TRBJ1-3	TRBV5-1	TGCGCCAGCAGCTTGGTGGCGGGCTCTGGAAACACCATATATTTT	CASSLVAGSGNTIYF
TRBD1	once	TRBJ2-3	TRBV10-3	TGTGCCATCAGTGAGTCTCAGGGGGCGAATACGCAGTATTTT	CAISESQGANTQYF
-	-	TRBJ2-2	TRBV30	TGTGCCTGGAGTATGACCAGGGGCACCGGGGAGCTGTTTTTT	CAWSMTRGTGELFF
-	few	TRBJ1-2	TRBV3-1/TRBV3-2	TGTGCCAGCAGCCCCCTGAGCAGGACACCCAACTATGGCTACACCTTC	CASSPLSRTPNYGYTF
TRBD1	-	TRBJ2-5	TRBV7-2	TGTGCCAGCAGCTTAGACAGGGGATTGGAGAAGACCCAGTACTTC	CASSLDRGLEKTQYF
-	-	TRBJ1-2	TRBV18	TGTGCCAGCTCACCAAACAGCATAGCTAACTATGGCTACACCTTC	CASSPNSIANYGYTF
-	-	TRBJ1-5	TRBV10-3	TGTGCCATCAGTGAGTCGGCAGGGGTCAATCAGCCCCAGCATTTT	CAISESAGVNQPQHF
-	-	TRBJ1-5	TRBV6-5	TGTGCCAGCAGCGTCAGGGGTCAGCCCCAGCATTTT	CASSVRGQPQHF
-	-	TRBJ2-3	TRBV7-2	TGTGCCAGCAGCTTAGGGGGAGCGGGCGGCACAGATACGCAGTATTTT	CASSLGGAGGTDTQYF
-	-	TRBJ1-3	TRBV28	TGTGCCAGCAGCCCCAAAAACACCATATATTTT	CASSPKNTIYF
-	-	TRBJ1-3	TRBV19	TGTGCCAGTAGCCGCGGACAGAGAGGAAACACCATATATTTT	CASSRGQRGNTIYF
TRBD1	few	TRBJ1-1	TRBV6-5	TGTGCCAGCATTTTACGGGCAGGGGGGACTGAAGCTTTCTTT	CASILRAGGTEAFF
-	-	TRBJ2-5	TRBV18	TGTGCCAGCTCACGTACCAGGGTGACAGAAGAGACCCAGTACTTC	CASSRTRVTEETQYF
-	-	TRBJ2-7	TRBV6-5	TGTGCCAGCAGCGACAGGTTACCCTACGAGCAGTACTTC	CASSDRLPYEQYF
-	-	TRBJ2-6	TRBV19	TGTGCCAGTAGTATTTCGGGGGCCAACGTCCTGACTTTC	CASSISGANVLTF
-	-	TRBJ1-1	TRBV9	TGTGCCAGCAGCGTAGGTGGCAGGGTTGGGGTCACGAACACTGAAGCTTTCTTT	CASSVGGRVGVTNTEAFF
TRBD1	-	TRBJ2-2	TRBV7-2	TGTGCCAGCAAGGGGGCAACCAACACCGGGGAGCTGTTTTTT	CASKGATNTGELFF
TRBD1	-	TRBJ2-1	TRBV24-1	TGTGCCACCAGTGATCAGGACAGGTCCTCCTACAATGAGCAGTTCTTC	CATSDQDRSSYNEQFF
-	-	TRBJ2-1	TRBV6-4	TGTGCCAGCAGTGTACAGGGTATTACCTACAATGAGCAGTTCTTC	CASSVQGITYNEQFF
-	once	TRBJ1-3	TRBV5-8	TGTGCCAGCAGCTTGGCAGGTCGGCACTCTGGAAACACCATATATTTT	CASSLAGRHSGNTIYF
-	few	TRBJ1-1	TRBV7-9	TGTGCCAGCAGCCCAGGCAGGGTGGTTGCTTTCTTT	CASSPGRVVAFF
TRBD1	few	TRBJ1-6	TRBV6-1	TGTGCCAGCAGTGAAATGACAGGGAATGATTCACCCCTCCACTTT	CASSEMTGNDSPLHF
TRBD1	-	TRBJ1-1	TRBV2	TGTGCCAGCAGGGGACAGGGTTGGACTGAAGCTTTCTTT	CASRGQGWTEAFF
-	-	TRBJ2-7	TRBV5-6	TGTGCCAGCAGAGACTTGATGCGGGAAGACTACGAGCAGTACTTC	CASRDLMREDYEQYF
TRBD1	-	TRBJ2-2	TRBV5-1	TGCGCCAGCAGCTTGCCTACGGACAGGGGGCCGGAGAACACCGGGGAGCTGTTTTTT	CASSLPTDRGPENTGELFF
TRBD1	-	TRBJ2-7	TRBV18	TGTGCCAGCTCCCCAGACAGGGCAGCCTACGAGCAGTACTTC	CASSPDRAAYEQYF
-	-	TRBJ1-1	TRBV24-1	TGTGCCACCAGCGTGGGGGGATTTGAAGCTTTCTTT	CATSVGGFEAFF
-	-	TRBJ2-7	TRBV30	TGTGCCTGGGATGGGGCGAGGCAAGTCTACGAGCAGTACTTC	CAWDGARQVYEQYF
TRBD1	once	TRBJ2-4	TRBV3-1/TRBV3-2	TGTGCCAGCAGCCAGGTCAGGGGGCAATCAAACATTCAGTACTTC	CASSQVRGQSNIQYF
-	-	TRBJ1-6	TRBV14	TGTGCCAGCAGCCGCAGGGGTTCACCCCTCCACTTT	CASSRRGSPLHF
TRBD1	-	TRBJ1-2	TRBV27	TGTGCCAGCAGCCGCGGGGACAGGGGAAACTATGGCTACACCTTC	CASSRGDRGNYGYTF
TRBD2	-	TRBJ2-1	TRBV5-4	TGTGCCAGCAGCTTAGGCCTAGCGGGGGCACTCAATGAGCAGTTCTTC	CASSLGLAGALNEQFF
TRBD1	few	TRBJ1-6	TRBV19	TGTGCCAGTACGACCGGGACAGCAAATTCACCCCTCCACTTT	CASTTGTANSPLHF
-	-	TRBJ1-1	TRBV19	TGTGCCTCTAAACTGGGGGGGACTGAAGCTTTCTTT	CASKLGGTEAFF
-	-	TRBJ1-2	TRBV11-2	TGTGCCAGCAGCTACGGTGGGGGCTTTAACTATGGCTACACCTTC	CASSYGGGFNYGYTF
TRBD1	-	TRBJ2-5	TRBV5-1	TGCGCCAGCAGCCCAGGGGGCGAGACCCAGTACTTC	CASSPGGETQYF
TRBD1	-	TRBJ1-1	TRBV19	TGTGCCAGTAGTATAGGTAACAGGGGTGGCACTGAAGCTTTCTTT	CASSIGNRGGTEAFF
-	-	TRBJ1-5	TRBV28	TGTGCCAGCAGCCTTCTTGGGCTTCCGAATCAGCCCCAGCATTTT	CASSLLGLPNQPQHF
-	-	TRBJ1-5	TRBV2	TGTGCCGCCACCGGGACAAATAGCAATCAGCCCCAGCATTTT	CAATGTNSNQPQHF
-	-	TRBJ1-1	TRBV11-1	TGTGCCAGCAGCCCACGACCCGGCAGGGCCGGAACTGCAGCTTTCTTT	CASSPRPGRAGTAAFF
TRBD2	-	TRBJ2-3	TRBV10-1	TGCGCCAGCAGTCTTTACGGGGGGGCCGGTGCAGATACGCAGTATTTT	CASSLYGGAGADTQYF
-	-	TRBJ1-4	TRBV4-3	TGCGCCAGCAGCCAAGATTCAGCAACTAATGAAAAACTGTTTTTT	CASSQDSATNEKLFF
-	once	TRBJ1-5	TRBV27	TGTGCCAGCAGTTTACTCCAGGGAGGGAATCAGCCCCAGCATTTT	CASSLLQGGNQPQHF
TRBD1	once	TRBJ1-1	TRBV7-8	TGTGCCAGCAGCTTCCAGGGGGAGGAAGCTTTCTTT	CASSFQGEEAFF
-	-	TRBJ2-7	TRBV18	TGTGCCAGCTCATCCAGCTACGAGCAGTACTTC	CASSSSYEQYF
-	-	TRBJ2-1	TRBV27	TGTGCCAGCACCGCTATACAGGGCGGGTGGTCGCGGTCGGGGAATGAGCAGTTCTTC	CASTAIQGGWSRSGNEQFF
-	-	TRBJ1-1	TRBV7-9	TGTGCCAGCAGCCCAGGGTTCATGAACACTGAAGCTTTCTTT	CASSPGFMNTEAFF
TRBD1	-	TRBJ2-7	TRBV28	TGTGCCACGAACAGGGGGTGGGAGCAGTACTTC	CATNRGWEQYF
-	-	TRBJ2-2	TRBV12-3/TRBV12-4	TGTGCCAGCAGTTTGCAGCGTCCCGGGGAGCTGTTTTTT	CASSLQRPGELFF
-	-	TRBJ1-1	TRBV18	TGTGCCAGCTCACCCTCTTCGGGGAACACTGAAGCTTTCTTT	CASSPSSGNTEAFF
-	many	TRBJ2-2	TRBV27	TGTGCCAGCAGTTTAGGCAGGGTCACCGGGGAGCTGTTTTTT	CASSLGRVTGELFF
TRBD1	few	TRBJ1-3	TRBV28	TGTGCCAGTATGGGACAGGGGGCTGGAAACACCATATATTTT	CASMGQGAGNTIYF
-	-	TRBJ1-1	TRBV3-1/TRBV3-2	TGTGCCAGCAGCCAAGGGCATTTGAACACTGAAGCTTTCTTT	CASSQGHLNTEAFF
-	-	TRBJ2-3	TRBV7-3	TGTGCCAGCAGCTTAATAGGCACAGATACGCAGTATTTT	CASSLIGTDTQYF
TRBD1	-	TRBJ2-4	TRBV24-1	TGTGCCACCAGTGATCCACAGGGGGCGAACATTCAGTACTTC	CATSDPQGANIQYF